This TCR beta chain was identified during a study of cytomegalovirus exposure and HLA in healthy donors. Study observations and caveats: Overall, around 160 TCR beta chains were annotated as cytomegalovirus-associated. HLA alleles were associated with some 17,000 TCR beta sequences in a later analysis at 0.05 false discovery rate. Most TCR sequences proved rare, with some public TCRs found in many donors.

Primers for the PCR totalled 60 Vbeta and 13 Jbeta. The table came from immunoSEQ multiplex PCR; TCRdb's copy has only in-frame clones and leaves some out. The table includes 95,000 to 150,000 clones, just under 75% detected once. About this clone: Its cognate antigen is unknown.

The V end lost 1 base, the J end lost 7 bases, and 20 bases lay between the germline ends. Germline assignment: CDR1 MNHNS and CDR2 SASEGT. The CDR3 spans 18 residues. This receptor was taken from a man in his 60s in good health and CMV-seropositive. The gene calls are TRBV6-1 and TRBJ1-6, with no clear D. Sequencing was done on a sample of PBMCs. For the CDR3, the DNA is TGTGCCAGCAGTGAAGGACTTCGGGGAGTTCGTGGGAATTCACCCCTCCACTTT. It yields the protein CASSEGLRGVRGNSPLHF.